This T cell receptor (beta chain) was identified during a study of CD8+CD57+ T cells in acquired aplastic anemia. About the study: Sorted CD4+ and CD8+ cells gave an average of about 3.4 ug of DNA.

Notes on the study in general: Simpson's diversity of CD8+ cells was not significantly different in patients compared with controls.

This clonotype appeared many times. The antigen is not known. The CDR3 has 15 amino acids. V shed 5 bases and J shed 0 bases, with 14 bases lying between them. Germline V gene lookup returns CDR1 SGDLS and CDR2 YYNGEE. Investigators profiled TCR beta VDJ and CDR3 from genomic DNA template. TCRdb reanalysed the reads using MiXCR and keeps one entry per CDR3 protein. Here the sample spans 75,000 to 90,000 distinct CDR3 sequences, under 50% being singletons. V usage is TRBV9 and J usage is TRBJ2-5, with a tentative D call TRBD2 (6 bases). The sequencing sample was made of sorted CD4+, CD8+, or CD8+CD57+ T cells (not recorded which) from PBMCs. The source of this sequence is a human donor in good health, serving as a control. The CDR3 DNA reads TGTGCCAGCAGGGGGGGTGGGCCCGACCAAGAGACCCAGTACTTC. Amino acid sequence: CASRGGGPDQETQYF.